This passage covers 2 T cell receptor beta chains from one sample sequenced in a study of T-cell reconstitution after alpha-beta-depleted transplantation in children. Unique molecular identifiers were used to barcode this TCRbeta library. TCRdb analysed the PCR reads with MiXCR anew, one entry per CDR3 protein. This table holds some 340,000 distinct CDR3 sequences, around 10% found once. The sample consisted of PBMCs from the stem cell graft donor, taken from the stem cell graft. These TCRs come from a human donor who donated a stem cell graft to a child with acute lymphoblastic leukemia.

A few counts support this clonotype. The rearrangement links TRBV7-2 to TRBJ2-7; 14 bases agree with TRBD2. Trimming removed 5 bases from V and 5 bases from J; junction bases left unmatched: 20. Germline CDR1 reads SGHTA; CDR2 reads FQGNSA. The CDR3 runs to 20 residues. CDR3 amino acids: CASSPLVFGTSGRMGNEQYF. The CDR3, as DNA: TGTGCCAGCAGCCCACTTGTATTCGGGACTAGCGGGAGAATGGGGAACGAGCAGTACTTC.

This clonotype was seen more than once but under ten times. The rearrangement links TRBV5-1 to TRBJ2-1, with no clear D. There are 15 residues in the CDR3. V dropped 4 bases and J dropped 0 bases, with 11 bases sitting between them. Germline V gene data show CDR1 as SGHRS and CDR2 as YFSETQ. The CDR3: CASSGYTGSYNEQFF. The CDR3 DNA sequence: TGCGCCAGCAGCGGGTACACGGGCTCCTACAATGAGCAGTTCTTC.